The 10 T cell receptor beta chains reported below all come from one sample, sequenced in a study of radiotherapy plus CTLA-4 blockade in lung cancer. Method: immunoSEQ multiplex PCR; TCRdb's copy keeps in-frame clones and lacks some. The data hold tens of thousands of clones, with 65% to 85% observed a single time. The specimen was peripheral blood, collected from a patient treated with radiotherapy plus ipilimumab. These receptors originate from a human donor with non-small cell lung cancer whose response to radiotherapy plus ipilimumab could not be evaluated.

J is TRBJ2-7 and V is TRBV5-4; 7 nucleotides align to TRBD1. The CDR3 covers 19 residues. With 6 bases clipped from V and 4 bases from J, the junction kept 25 bases outside the gene matches. Germline V lookup: CDR1 SGHNT, CDR2 YYREEE (reference sequence). The CDR3 DNA follows: TGTGCCAGCACCCCCCGGGGACAGACCCAAACCGTGGCTACGTACGAGCAGTACTTC. Encoded protein: CASTPRGQTQTVATYEQYF.

The CDR3 spells CASTYSYNSPLHF. CDR3 sequence (DNA): TGTGCCAGCACGTACTCCTATAATTCACCCCTCCACTTT. The chain links TRBV28 to TRBJ1-6; no reliable D call. Trimming stripped 7 bases from V and 0 bases from J, with 4 bases between. The CDR3 spans 13 residues. Germline V gene sequence: CDR1 MDHEN, CDR2 SYDVKM.

This chain connects TRBV18 to TRBJ2-7, with D maybe TRBD1 (5 bases). V gave up 4 bases and J gave up 2 bases, with 15 bases separating them. Germline CDR1 reads KGHSH; CDR2 reads LQKENI. The CDR3 has 15 residues. The CDR3 loop reads CASSLSRQGTYEQYF. The CDR3 DNA follows: TGTGCCAGCTCACTCTCACGGCAGGGAACCTACGAGCAGTACTTC.

The chain employs TRBV20-1 and TRBJ1-4; D is undetermined. CDR1 and CDR2 (germline): DFQATT, SNEGSKA (reference sequence). Deletions cut 3 bases from V and 8 bases from J, with 7 bases between. The CDR3 has 11 amino acids. This CDR3 is CSARAGEKLFF. CDR3 bases: TGCAGTGCTAGGGCGGGGGAAAAACTGTTTTTT.

This rearrangement joins TRBV5-1 to TRBJ2-1; no reliable D call. Between the trimmed V and J ends, which lost 4 bases and 7 bases, there was a span of 9 bases. The CDR3 loop spans 12 amino acids. CDR1 SGHRS and CDR2 YFSETQ come from the germline V gene. CDR3 region: CASSPNTNEQFF. The CDR3 DNA follows: TGCGCCAGCAGCCCGAATACTAATGAGCAGTTCTTC.

The CDR3 sequence is CASTKTALNTEAFF. The CDR3 coding sequence is TGTGCCAGCACCAAGACAGCCCTGAACACTGAAGCTTTCTTT. The rearrangement joins TRBV7-2 to TRBJ1-1; maybe TRBD1 (5 bases). Trimming took off 7 bases at V and 0 bases at J, with 12 bases between the two ends. Per the germline V gene, CDR1 is SGHTA and CDR2 is FQGNSA. This CDR3 is 14 amino acids long.

V and J are TRBV19 and TRBJ1-2, with D perhaps matching TRBD1 (5 bases). V was trimmed by 5 bases and J by 5 bases, leaving 18 bases between them. CDR1 LNHDA and CDR2 SQIVND come from the germline V gene (reference sequence). The CDR3 sequence is 15 residues long. CDR3 nucleotide sequence: TGTGCCAGTAGTCCAACTTTAGGGGATCTTTATGGCTACACCTTC. This sequence encodes CASSPTLGDLYGYTF.

V gene TRBV27 combines with J gene TRBJ1-2, with TRBD1 identical over 9 bases. The CDR3 length is 14 residues. CDR1 MNHEY and CDR2 SMNVEV come from the germline V gene (reference sequence). The J segment lost 4 bases and the V segment lost 6 bases, leaving 6 bases of the junction unmatched. This chain's CDR3 is CASSPGQGSYGYTF. CDR3 sequence (DNA): TGTGCCAGCAGCCCGGGACAGGGCAGCTATGGCTACACCTTC.

In its sample, this clone ranks as medium-sized. The chain combines TRBV5-4 with TRBJ1-2, with TRBD1 as a possible D gene (5 bases). This CDR3 has 14 amino acids. V shed 0 bases and J shed 8 bases, with 14 bases lying between them. CDR1 and CDR2 from the germline V gene are SGHNT and YYREEE (reference sequence). In DNA, the CDR3 is TGTGCCAGCAGCTTGGTTGGCAGGGAATACGGCTACACCTTC. Encoded protein: CASSLVGREYGYTF.

This clone was recorded only once. V gene TRBV7-2 combines with J gene TRBJ2-7; D might be TRBD2 (5 bases). This CDR3 is built from 14 residues. The V end was cut by 5 bases, the J end by 10 bases, with 21 bases between. The germline V gene has CDR1 SGHTA and CDR2 FQGNSA. The CDR3 DNA is TGTGCCAGCAGCCCGGACCGGGGAATTACCGAACAGTACTTC. Residues: CASSPDRGITEQYF.